This entry is about one TCR beta chain. Its antigen is currently not known. This record comes from a study of T cells expressing NK-cell markers (dated by TCRdb to 2020 to 2022). About the study as a whole: Three sorted T-cell subsets (CD3+CD56+NKG2C+, CD3+CD56+NKG2C- and CD3+CD56-NKG2C+) from fewer than 10 donors had their TCR beta-chain repertoires profiled. Among the eight sequenced donors, seven were HCMV-seropositive and one was HCMV-seronegative. The eight sequenced donors were randomly selected healthy volunteers, three men and five women. The libraries were sequenced on Illumina HiSeq 2000/2500, MiSeq or NextSeq, producing 2 x 150 bp reads.

HCMV serostatus was determined by detecting HCMV-specific IgG in serum with a commercial ELISA kit. Peripheral blood mononuclear cells were isolated from blood by Ficoll density gradient centrifugation. Sequencing took place on an Illumina HiSeq 2000. TCR beta cDNA libraries were prepared using 5'RACE template switching, which introduced a universal primer site and unique molecular identifiers. Synthesis of cDNA was primed from the TCR beta constant segment and was followed by two consecutive PCR amplification steps. The authors processed their data as follows. Reads were demultiplexed and grouped by UMI with MIGEC, and clonotypes were assembled and quantified with MiTCR. To exclude erroneous sequences, only TCR cDNA sequences supported by at least two reads were retained. The tcR package was used for downstream repertoire analysis, and clonotypes were matched across fractions by CDR3 nucleotide sequence plus V segment. Antigen specificity was annotated against VDJdb with VDJmatch, allowing one amino acid substitution in CDR3. TCRdb reprocessed the reads, so every CDR3 protein sequence counts as one entry and DNA is not shown. The V and J calls come from TCRdb's annotation, not from the publication. The sample table gives 350,000 to 450,000 distinct CDR3 sequences. 5.2% of the sample is held by the ten biggest clonotypes.

There are 13 amino acids in the CDR3, from cysteine to phenylalanine inclusive. The DNA is unrecorded. Via the germline V gene (reference sequence), CDR1 is MNHEY and CDR2 SMNVEV. What the research found in general, with its limitations: Those dominant clonotypes were again the most abundant among CD3+CD56-NKG2C+ cells in a few donors, at about 25-65%. Whether the expanded NKG2C-expressing T cell clones were specific for HCMV antigens remained unclear. In six donors, the dominant CD3+CD56+NKG2C+ clonotypes ranked among the top 10 CD8+ clonotypes, making up roughly 1.0-7.0% of CD8+ T cells.

Source material: blood T cells: a sorted CD56 or NKG2C T cell subset, CD4+ or CD8+ T cells, or bulk PBMC T cells (not recorded which). The V and J genes are TRBV27 and TRBJ1-1. The TCR sequence derives from a man aged 18-75 years in good health. The CDR3 region: CASRLTTRTEAFF.